A single sample gave rise to the 3 T cell receptor beta chains below, sequenced in a study of blood T cell repertoires in COVID-19. The data were produced by immunoSEQ multiplex PCR, yet TCRdb's version contains in-frame clones alone and is incomplete. This table holds around 150,000 clones, about 92% found once. The sequenced sample was peripheral blood. Source of these receptors: a man younger than 40 with COVID-19, enrolled during active disease.

J is TRBJ2-6 and V is TRBV7-9, with 7 nucleotides matching TRBD1. This CDR3 has 18 residues. V was pared by 3 bases and J by 1 base, with 9 bases of the junction left unmatched. CDR1 is SEHNR, CDR2 FQNEAQ, per germline (reference sequence). The CDR3 DNA reads TGTGCCAGCAGCTTGAGAGGGGACAGTAGATCTGGGGCCAACGTCCTGACTTTC. Residues: CASSLRGDSRSGANVLTF.

The count of this clone is one. This chain uses TRBV28 with TRBJ2-7; D is possibly TRBD2 (6 bases). The germline V gene encodes CDR1 MDHEN and CDR2 SYDVKM. The CDR3 is 16 residues long. V was cut by 2 bases and J by 3 bases, with 17 bases left in between. Here the CDR3 DNA reads TGTGCCAGCAGTTTAGGAGGGAGCGGGTCCTACTACGAGCAGTACTTC. It yields the protein CASSLGGSGSYYEQYF.

The chain links TRBV10-3 to TRBJ1-2; TRBD1 might be the D (6 bases). The CDR3 loop spans 14 amino acids. V lost 3 bases, J lost 7 bases, and 15 bases lay in between. Germline V gene lookup returns CDR1 ENHRY and CDR2 SYGVKD. CDR3 sequence (DNA): TGTGCCATCAGTGACTCACGACAGGCAACTGGCTACACCTTC. This translates into CAISDSRQATGYTF.